This T cell receptor (beta chain) is from a study of T cells in Graves' hyperthyroidism and ophthalmopathy. Concerning this clonotype itself: Antigen unknown.

No ophthalmopathy progression within 18 months constituted stable Graves' hyperthyroidism. This CDR3 is 13 amino acids long. The germline V gene encodes CDR1 ENHRY and CDR2 SYGVKD. V lost 9 bases and J 0 bases, leaving 11 bases between the germline ends. TCR beta CDR3 sequences were amplified from RNA transcripts. The HTBI primer set served for first-round RT-PCR of the TCR CDR3. TCRdb fed the multiplex PCR reads into MiXCR, producing one record per CDR3 protein. Among hundreds of thousands of distinct CDR3 sequences listed, just over 45% were seen once. Regarding the study as a whole: Ophthalmopathy was predicted by the model a median of about six months ahead of onset. Among thyroid clonotypes expanded above 0.001, most also appeared in blood.

The rearrangement uses TRBV10-3 and TRBJ2-5; D is unclear. The sample was peripheral blood or thyroid tissue (not recorded which). The receptor was isolated from a woman between 18 and 29 years old with Graves' hyperthyroidism. CDR3 protein: CAISRGYQETQYF. Written as DNA, the CDR3 is TGTGCCATTTCACGTGGGTACCAAGAGACCCAGTACTTC.